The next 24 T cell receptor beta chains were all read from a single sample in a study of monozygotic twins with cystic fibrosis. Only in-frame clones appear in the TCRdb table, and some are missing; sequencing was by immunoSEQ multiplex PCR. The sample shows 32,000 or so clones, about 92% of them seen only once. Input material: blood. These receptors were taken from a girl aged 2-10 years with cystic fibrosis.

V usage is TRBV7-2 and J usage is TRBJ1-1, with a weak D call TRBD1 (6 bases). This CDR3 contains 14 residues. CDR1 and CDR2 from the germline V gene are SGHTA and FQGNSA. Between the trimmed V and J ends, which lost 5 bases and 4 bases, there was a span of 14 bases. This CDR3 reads CASSKQGKGTEAFF. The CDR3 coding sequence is TGTGCCAGCAGCAAACAGGGAAAGGGCACTGAAGCTTTCTTT.

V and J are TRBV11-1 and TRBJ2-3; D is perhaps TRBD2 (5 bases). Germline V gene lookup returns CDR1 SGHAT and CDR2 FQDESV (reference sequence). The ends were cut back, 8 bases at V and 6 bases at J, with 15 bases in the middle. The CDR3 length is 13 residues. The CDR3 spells CASQAVSMDTQYF. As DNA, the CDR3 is TGTGCCAGCCAAGCGGTCTCAATGGATACGCAGTATTTT.

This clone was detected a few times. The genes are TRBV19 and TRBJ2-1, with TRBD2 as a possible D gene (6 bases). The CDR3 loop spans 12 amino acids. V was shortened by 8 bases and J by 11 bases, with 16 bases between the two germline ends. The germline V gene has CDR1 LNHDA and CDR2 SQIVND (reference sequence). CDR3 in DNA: TGTGCCAGTTCCAGTTCGCGGGGTAAGCAGTTCTTC. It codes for CASSSSRGKQFF. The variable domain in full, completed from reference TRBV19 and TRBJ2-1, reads DGGITQSPKYLFRKEGQNVTLSCEQNLNHDAMYWYRQDPGQGLRLIYYSQIVNDFQKGDIAEGYSVSREKKESFPLTVTSAQKNPTAFYLCASSSSRGKQFFGPGTRLTVL.

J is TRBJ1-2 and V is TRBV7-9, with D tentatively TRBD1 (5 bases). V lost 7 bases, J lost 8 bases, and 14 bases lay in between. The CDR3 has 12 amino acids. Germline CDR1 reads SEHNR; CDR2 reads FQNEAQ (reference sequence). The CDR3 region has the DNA TGTGCCAGCAACGCGGGGGGTTTGGGCTACACCTTC. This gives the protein CASNAGGLGYTF.

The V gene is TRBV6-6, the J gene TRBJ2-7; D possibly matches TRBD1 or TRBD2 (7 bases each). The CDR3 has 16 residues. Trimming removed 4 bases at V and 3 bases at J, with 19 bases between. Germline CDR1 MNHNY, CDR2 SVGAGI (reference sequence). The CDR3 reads CASSSAMGGGLYEQYF. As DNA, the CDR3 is TGTGCCAGCAGTTCCGCGATGGGAGGGGGCCTCTACGAGCAGTACTTC.

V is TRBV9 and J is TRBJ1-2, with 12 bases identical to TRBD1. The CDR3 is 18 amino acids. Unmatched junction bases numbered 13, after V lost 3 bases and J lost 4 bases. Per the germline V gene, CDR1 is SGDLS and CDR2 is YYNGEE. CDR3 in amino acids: CASSAWDRGPSAPYGYTF. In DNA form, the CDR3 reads TGTGCCAGCAGCGCCTGGGACAGGGGGCCCAGCGCCCCCTATGGCTACACCTTC.

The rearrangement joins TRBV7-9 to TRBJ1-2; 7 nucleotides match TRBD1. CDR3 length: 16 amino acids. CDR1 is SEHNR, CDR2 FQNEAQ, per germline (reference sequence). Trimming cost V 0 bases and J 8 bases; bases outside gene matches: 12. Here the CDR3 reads CASSLARQGVPQGYTF. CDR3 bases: TGTGCCAGCAGCTTAGCGCGCCAGGGGGTTCCGCAGGGCTACACCTTC.

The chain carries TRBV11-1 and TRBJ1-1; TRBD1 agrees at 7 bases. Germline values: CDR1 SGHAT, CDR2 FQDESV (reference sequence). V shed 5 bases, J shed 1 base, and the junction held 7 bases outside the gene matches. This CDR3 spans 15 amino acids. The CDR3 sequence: CASSTNGQENTEAFF. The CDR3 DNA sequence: TGTGCCAGCAGCACTAATGGACAGGAGAACACTGAAGCTTTCTTT.

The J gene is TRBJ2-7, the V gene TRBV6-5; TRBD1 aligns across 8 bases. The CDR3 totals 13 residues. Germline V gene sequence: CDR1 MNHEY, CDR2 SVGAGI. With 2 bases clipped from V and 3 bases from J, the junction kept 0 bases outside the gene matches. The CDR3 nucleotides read TGTGCCAGCAGTTACGACAGGGGCTACGAGCAGTACTTC. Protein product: CASSYDRGYEQYF.

The CDR3 bases are TGTGCCAGCAGCCCAATTCGGGGCAGTGGGATGAACACTGAAGCTTTCTTT. This encodes CASSPIRGSGMNTEAFF. The chain employs TRBV7-8 and TRBJ1-1; D possibly corresponds to TRBD1 (5 bases). Germline-derived CDR1 and CDR2 are SGHVS and FQNEAQ. Trimming removed 5 bases from V and 0 bases from J, with 19 bases in between. The CDR3 contains 17 residues.

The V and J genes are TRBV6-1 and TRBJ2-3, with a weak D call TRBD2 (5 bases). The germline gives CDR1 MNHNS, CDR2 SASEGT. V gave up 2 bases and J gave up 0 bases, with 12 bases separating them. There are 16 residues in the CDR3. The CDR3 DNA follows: TGTGCCAGCAGTGAAATGGGGAGTGGGAGCACAGATACGCAGTATTTT. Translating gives CASSEMGSGSTDTQYF.

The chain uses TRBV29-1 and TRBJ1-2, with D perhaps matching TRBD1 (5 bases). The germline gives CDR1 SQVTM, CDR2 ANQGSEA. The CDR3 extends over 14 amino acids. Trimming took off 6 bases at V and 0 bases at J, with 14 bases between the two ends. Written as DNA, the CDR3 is TGCAGCGTGCTCACCCCACAGGCTAACTATGGCTACACCTTC. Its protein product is CSVLTPQANYGYTF.

CDR3 sequence (DNA): TGTGCCAGCAGAGAAAGACAGAACAATCAGCCCCAGCATTTT. Translated, it gives CASRERQNNQPQHF. This rearrangement joins TRBV6-1 to TRBJ1-5; D is perhaps TRBD1 (5 bases). CDR1 and CDR2 from the germline V gene are MNHNS and SASEGT. CDR3 length: 14 residues. Deletions cut 6 bases from V and 3 bases from J, with 12 bases between.

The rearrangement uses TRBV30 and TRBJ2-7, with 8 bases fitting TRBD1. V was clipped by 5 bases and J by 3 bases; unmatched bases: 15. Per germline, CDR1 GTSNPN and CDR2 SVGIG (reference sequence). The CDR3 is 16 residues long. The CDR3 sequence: CAWGPKTGDVFYEQYF. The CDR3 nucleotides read TGTGCCTGGGGTCCAAAGACAGGGGACGTTTTCTACGAGCAGTACTTC.

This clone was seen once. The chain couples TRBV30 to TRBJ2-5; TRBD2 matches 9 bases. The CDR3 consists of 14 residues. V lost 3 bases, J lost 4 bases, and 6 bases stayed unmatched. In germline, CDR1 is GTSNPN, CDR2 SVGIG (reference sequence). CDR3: CAWRSETSGETQYF. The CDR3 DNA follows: TGTGCCTGGAGGTCCGAGACTAGCGGAGAGACCCAGTACTTC. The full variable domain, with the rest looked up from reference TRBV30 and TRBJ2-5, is SQTIHQWPATLVQPVGSPLSLECTVEGTSNPNLYWYRQAAGRGLQLLFYSVGIGQISSEVPQNLSASRPQDRQFILSSKKLLLSDSGFYLCAWRSETSGETQYFGPGTRLLVL.

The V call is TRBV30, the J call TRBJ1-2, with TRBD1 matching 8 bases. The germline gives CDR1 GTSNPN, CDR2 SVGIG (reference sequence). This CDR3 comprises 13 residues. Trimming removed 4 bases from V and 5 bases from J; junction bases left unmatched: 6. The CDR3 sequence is CAWTLDRAYGYTF. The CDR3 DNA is TGTGCCTGGACCTTGGACAGGGCATATGGCTACACCTTC.

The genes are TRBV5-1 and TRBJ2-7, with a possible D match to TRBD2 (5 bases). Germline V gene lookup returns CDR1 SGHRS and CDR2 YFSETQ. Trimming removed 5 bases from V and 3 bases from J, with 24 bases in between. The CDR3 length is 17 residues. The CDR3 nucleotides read TGCGCCAGCAGAAATGTGTATCGGGGTACCCCCCTCTACGAGCAGTACTTC. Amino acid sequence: CASRNVYRGTPLYEQYF.

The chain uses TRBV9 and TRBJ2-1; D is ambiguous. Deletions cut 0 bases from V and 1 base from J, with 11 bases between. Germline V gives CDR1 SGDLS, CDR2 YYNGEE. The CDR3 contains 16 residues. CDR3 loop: CASSVAGLGSYNEQFF. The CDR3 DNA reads TGTGCCAGCAGCGTAGCAGGCTTGGGGTCCTACAATGAGCAGTTCTTC.

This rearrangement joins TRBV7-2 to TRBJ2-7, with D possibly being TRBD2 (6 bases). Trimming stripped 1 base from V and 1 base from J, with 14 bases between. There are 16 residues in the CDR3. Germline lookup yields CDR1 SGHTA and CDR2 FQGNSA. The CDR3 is CASSLGVGLSSYEQYF. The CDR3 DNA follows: TGTGCCAGCAGCTTAGGAGTGGGACTCTCTTCCTACGAGCAGTACTTC.

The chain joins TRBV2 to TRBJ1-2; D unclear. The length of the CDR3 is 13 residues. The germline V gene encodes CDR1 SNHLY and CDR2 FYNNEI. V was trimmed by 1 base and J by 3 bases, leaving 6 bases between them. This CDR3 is CASSEVWHYGYTF. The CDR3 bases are TGTGCCAGCAGTGAAGTCTGGCACTATGGCTACACCTTC.

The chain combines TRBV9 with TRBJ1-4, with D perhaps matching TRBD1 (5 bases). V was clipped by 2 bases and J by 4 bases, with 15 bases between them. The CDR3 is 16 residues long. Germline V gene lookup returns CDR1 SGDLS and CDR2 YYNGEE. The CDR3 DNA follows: TGTGCCAGCAGCGTCCCACCGGGACGGAGTAATGAAAAACTGTTTTTT. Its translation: CASSVPPGRSNEKLFF.

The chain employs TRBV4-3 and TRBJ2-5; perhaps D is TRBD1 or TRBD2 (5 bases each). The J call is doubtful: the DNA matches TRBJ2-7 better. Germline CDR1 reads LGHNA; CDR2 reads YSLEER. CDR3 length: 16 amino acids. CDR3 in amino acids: CASSQDRGRLSYEQYF. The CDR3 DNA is TGCGCCAGCAGCCAAGATCGGGGCAGACTTTCCTACGAGCAGTACTTC.

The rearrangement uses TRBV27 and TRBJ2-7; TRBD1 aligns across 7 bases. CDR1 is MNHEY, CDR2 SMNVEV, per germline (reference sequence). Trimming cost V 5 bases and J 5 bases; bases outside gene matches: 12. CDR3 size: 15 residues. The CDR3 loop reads CASSPFHRGKDEQYF. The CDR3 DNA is TGTGCCAGCAGTCCTTTTCACAGGGGTAAGGACGAGCAGTACTTC.

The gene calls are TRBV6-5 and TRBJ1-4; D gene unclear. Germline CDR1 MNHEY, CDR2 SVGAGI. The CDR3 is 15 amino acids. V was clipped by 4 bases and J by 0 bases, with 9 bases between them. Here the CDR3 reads CASSLEYATNEKLFF. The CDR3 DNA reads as TGTGCCAGCAGTTTAGAATATGCAACTAATGAAAAACTGTTTTTT.